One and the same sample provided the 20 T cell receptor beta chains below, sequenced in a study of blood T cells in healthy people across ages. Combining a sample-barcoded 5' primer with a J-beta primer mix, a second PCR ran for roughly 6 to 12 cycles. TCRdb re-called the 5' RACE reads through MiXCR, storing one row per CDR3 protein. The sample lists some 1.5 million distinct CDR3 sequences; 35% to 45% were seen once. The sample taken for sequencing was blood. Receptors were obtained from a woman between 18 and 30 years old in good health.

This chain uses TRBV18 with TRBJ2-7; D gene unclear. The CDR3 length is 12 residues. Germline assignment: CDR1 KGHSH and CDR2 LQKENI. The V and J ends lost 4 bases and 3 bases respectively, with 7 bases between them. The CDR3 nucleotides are TGTGCCAGCTCACGACTCCGCTACGAGCAGTACTTC. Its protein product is CASSRLRYEQYF. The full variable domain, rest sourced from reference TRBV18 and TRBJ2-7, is NAGVMQNPRHLVRRRGQEARLRCSPMKGHSHVYWYRQLPEEGLKFMVYLQKENIIDESGMPKERFSAEFPKEGPSILRIQQVVRGDSAAYFCASSRLRYEQYFGPGTRLTVT.

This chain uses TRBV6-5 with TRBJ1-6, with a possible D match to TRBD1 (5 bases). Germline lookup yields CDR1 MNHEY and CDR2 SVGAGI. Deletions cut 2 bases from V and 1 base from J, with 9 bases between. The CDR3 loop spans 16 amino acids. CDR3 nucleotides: TGTGCCAGCAGTTACAGGGGAGGGTCCTATAATTCACCCCTCCACTTT. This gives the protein CASSYRGGSYNSPLHF.

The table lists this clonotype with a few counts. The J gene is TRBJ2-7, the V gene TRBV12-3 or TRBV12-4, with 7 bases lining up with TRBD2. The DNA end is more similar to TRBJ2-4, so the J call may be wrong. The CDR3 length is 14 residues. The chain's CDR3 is CASRLGLGQNIQYF. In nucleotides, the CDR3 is TGTGCCAGCAGGCTCGGACTAGGCCAAAACATTCAGTACTTC.

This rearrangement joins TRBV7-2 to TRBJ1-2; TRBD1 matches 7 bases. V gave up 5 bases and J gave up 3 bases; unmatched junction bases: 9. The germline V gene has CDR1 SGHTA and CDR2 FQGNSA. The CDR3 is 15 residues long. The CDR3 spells CASSLRLGGHYGYTF. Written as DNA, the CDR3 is TGTGCCAGCAGCCTCCGTTTAGGGGGCCACTATGGCTACACCTTC.

The CDR3 sequence is CASSFMAWTPFNPDTQYF. CDR3 in DNA: TGCGCCAGCAGCTTTATGGCCTGGACTCCTTTTAACCCAGATACGCAGTATTTT. The chain links TRBV5-1 to TRBJ2-3, with D maybe TRBD2 (5 bases). The V and J ends lost 2 bases and 4 bases respectively, with 23 bases between them. This CDR3 region has 18 residues. Germline CDR1 and CDR2: SGHRS and YFSETQ.

CDR3 nucleotide sequence: TGTGCTAGTGCAGATGGAACGAACACTGAAGCTTTCTTT. Residues: CASADGTNTEAFF. The chain has TRBV12-5 and TRBJ1-1; D is uncertain. V was pared by 7 bases and J by 1 base, with 10 bases between. The CDR3 contains 13 residues. Germline V CDR1 and CDR2: LGHNT, FRNRAP.

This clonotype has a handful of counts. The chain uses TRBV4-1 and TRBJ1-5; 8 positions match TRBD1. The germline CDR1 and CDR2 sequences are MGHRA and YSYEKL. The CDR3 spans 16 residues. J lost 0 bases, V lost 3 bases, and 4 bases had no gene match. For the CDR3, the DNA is TGCGCCAGCAGCCACGGGACAGGAGATAGCAATCAGCCCCAGCATTTT. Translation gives CASSHGTGDSNQPQHF.

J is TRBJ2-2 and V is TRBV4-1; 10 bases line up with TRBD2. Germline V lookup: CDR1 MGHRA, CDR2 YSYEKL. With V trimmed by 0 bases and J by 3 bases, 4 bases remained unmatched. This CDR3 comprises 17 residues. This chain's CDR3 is CASSQEGAGGYTGELFF. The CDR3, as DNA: TGCGCCAGCAGCCAAGAGGGAGCGGGGGGGTACACCGGGGAGCTGTTTTTT.

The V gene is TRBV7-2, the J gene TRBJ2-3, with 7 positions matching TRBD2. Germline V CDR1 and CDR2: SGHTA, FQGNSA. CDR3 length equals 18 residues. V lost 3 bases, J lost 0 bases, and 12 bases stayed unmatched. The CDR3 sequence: CASSFALQAGRSTDTQYF. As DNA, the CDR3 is TGTGCCAGCAGCTTTGCCCTCCAAGCGGGGCGGAGCACAGATACGCAGTATTTT.

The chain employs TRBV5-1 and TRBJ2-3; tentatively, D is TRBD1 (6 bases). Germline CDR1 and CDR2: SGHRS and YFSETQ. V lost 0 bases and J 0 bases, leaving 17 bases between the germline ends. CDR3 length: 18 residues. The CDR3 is CASSLVPRGPTSTDTQYF. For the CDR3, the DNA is TGCGCCAGCAGCTTGGTTCCCAGGGGACCTACTAGCACAGATACGCAGTATTTT.

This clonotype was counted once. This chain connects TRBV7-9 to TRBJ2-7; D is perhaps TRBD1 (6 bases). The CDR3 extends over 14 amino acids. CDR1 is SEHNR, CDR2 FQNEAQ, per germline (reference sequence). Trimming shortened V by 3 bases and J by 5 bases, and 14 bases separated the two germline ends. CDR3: CASSLTGNEDEQYF. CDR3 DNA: TGTGCCAGCAGCTTGACAGGAAACGAGGACGAGCAGTACTTC. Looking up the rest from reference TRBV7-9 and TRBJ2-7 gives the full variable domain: DTGVSQNPRHKITKRGQNVTFRCDPISEHNRLYWYRQTLGQGPEFLTYFQNEAQLEKSRLLSDRFSAERPKGSFSTLEIQRTEQGDSAMYLCASSLTGNEDEQYFGPGTRLTVT.

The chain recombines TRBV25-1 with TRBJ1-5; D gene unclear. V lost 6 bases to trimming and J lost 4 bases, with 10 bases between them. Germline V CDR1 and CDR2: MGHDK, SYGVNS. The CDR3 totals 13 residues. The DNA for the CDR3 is TGTGCCAGCAGGCAGGACCAAAATCAGCCCCAGCATTTT. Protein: CASRQDQNQPQHF.

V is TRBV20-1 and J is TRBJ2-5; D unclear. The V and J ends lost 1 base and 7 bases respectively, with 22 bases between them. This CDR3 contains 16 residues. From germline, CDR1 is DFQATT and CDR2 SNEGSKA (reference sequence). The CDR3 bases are TGCAGTGCTAGAGGGGGTCGAGGTGGTGGGTCTGGGACCCAGTACTTC. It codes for CSARGGRGGGSGTQYF.

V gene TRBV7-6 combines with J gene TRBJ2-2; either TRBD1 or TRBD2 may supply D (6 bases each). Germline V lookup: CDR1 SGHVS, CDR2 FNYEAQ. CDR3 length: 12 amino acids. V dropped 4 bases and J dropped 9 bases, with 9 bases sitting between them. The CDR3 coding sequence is TGTGCCAGCAGCTCGGGGGCCTGGGAGCTGTTTTTT. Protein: CASSSGAWELFF.

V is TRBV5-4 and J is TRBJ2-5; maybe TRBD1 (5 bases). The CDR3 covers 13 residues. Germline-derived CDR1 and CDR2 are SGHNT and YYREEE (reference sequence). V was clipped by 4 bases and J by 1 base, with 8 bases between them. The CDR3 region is CASSADTQETQYF. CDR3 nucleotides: TGTGCCAGCAGCGCGGACACCCAAGAGACCCAGTACTTC.

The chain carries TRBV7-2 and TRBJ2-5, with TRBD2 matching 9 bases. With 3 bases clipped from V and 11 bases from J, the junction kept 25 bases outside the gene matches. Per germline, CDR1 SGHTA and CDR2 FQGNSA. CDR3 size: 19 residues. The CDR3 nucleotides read TGTGCCAGCAGCTTCCATCACACCCTTAGCGGGAGATCGGACAATGAGCAGTACTTC. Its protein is CASSFHHTLSGRSDNEQYF. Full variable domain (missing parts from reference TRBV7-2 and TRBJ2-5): GAGVSQSPSNKVTEKGKDVELRCDPISGHTALYWYRQSLGQGLEFLIYFQGNSAPDKSGLPSDRFSAERTGGSVSTLTIQRTQQEDSAVYLCASSFHHTLSGRSDNEQYFGPGTRLLVL.

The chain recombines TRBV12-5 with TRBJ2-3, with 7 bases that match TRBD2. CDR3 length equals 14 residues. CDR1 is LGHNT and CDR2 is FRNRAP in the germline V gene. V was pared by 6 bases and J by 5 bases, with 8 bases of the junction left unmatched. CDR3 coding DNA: TGTGCTAGTGGCCGGGACTACTTGAGAGATACGCAGTATTTT. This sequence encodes CASGRDYLRDTQYF.

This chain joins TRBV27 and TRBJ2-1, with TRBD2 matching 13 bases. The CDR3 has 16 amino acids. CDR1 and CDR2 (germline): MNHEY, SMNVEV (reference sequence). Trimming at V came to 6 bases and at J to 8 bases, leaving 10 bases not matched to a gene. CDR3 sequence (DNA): TGTGCCAGCAGCCCTCTCGGACTAGCGGGAGTACATGAGCAGTTCTTC. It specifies CASSPLGLAGVHEQFF.

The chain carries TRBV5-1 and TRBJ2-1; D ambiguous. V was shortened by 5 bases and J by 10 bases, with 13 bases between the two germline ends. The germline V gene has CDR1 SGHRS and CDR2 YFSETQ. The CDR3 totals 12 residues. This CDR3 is CASRGIHWEQFF. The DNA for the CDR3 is TGCGCCAGCAGAGGGATCCACTGGGAGCAGTTCTTC.

The CDR3, as DNA: TGCAGTACCGGGGCTCTCCACGAGCAGTACTTC. As protein: CSTGALHEQYF. V and J are TRBV20-1 and TRBJ2-7; perhaps D is TRBD1 or TRBD2 (5 bases each). Germline V gives CDR1 DFQATT, CDR2 SNEGSKA (reference sequence). This CDR3 comprises 11 residues. The V end lost 8 bases, the J end lost 5 bases, and 13 bases lay between the germline ends.